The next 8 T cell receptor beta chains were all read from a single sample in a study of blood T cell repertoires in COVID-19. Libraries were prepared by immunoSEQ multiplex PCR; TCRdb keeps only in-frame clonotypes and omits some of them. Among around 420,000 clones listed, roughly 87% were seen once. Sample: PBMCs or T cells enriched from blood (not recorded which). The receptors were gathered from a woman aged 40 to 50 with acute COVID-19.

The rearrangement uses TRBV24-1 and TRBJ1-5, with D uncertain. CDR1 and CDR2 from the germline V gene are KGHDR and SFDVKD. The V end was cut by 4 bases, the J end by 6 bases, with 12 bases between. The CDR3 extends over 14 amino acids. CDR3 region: CATSDASSGQPQHF. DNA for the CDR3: TGTGCCACCAGTGACGCCTCTTCGGGTCAGCCCCAGCATTTT.

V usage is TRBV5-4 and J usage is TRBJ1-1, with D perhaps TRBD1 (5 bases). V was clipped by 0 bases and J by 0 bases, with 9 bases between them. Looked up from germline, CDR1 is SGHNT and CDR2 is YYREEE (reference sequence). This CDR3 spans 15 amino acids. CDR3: CASSLGRGMNTEAFF. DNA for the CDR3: TGTGCCAGCAGCTTGGGGCGGGGGATGAACACTGAAGCTTTCTTT.

Here the CDR3 DNA reads TGTGCCAGCAGCGTAAATTTTGGGGGAGGAGGTGAAAAACTGTTTTTT. Its translation is CASSVNFGGGGEKLFF. V usage is TRBV9 and J usage is TRBJ1-4, with D possibly being TRBD1 (5 bases). This CDR3 has 16 amino acids. Per the germline V gene, CDR1 is SGDLS and CDR2 is YYNGEE. V lost 1 base, J lost 7 bases, and 17 bases lay in between.

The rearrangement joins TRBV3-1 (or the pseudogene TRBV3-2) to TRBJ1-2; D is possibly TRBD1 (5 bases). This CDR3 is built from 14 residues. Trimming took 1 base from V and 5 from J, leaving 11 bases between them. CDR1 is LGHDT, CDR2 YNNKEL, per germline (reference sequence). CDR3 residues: CASSQGGRGYGYTF. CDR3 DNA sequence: TGTGCCAGCAGCCAAGGGGGACGGGGGTATGGCTACACCTTC.

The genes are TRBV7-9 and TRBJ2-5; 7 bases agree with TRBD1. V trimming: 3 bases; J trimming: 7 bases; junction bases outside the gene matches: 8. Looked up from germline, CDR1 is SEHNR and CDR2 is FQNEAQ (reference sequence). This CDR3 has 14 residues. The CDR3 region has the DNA TGTGCCAGCAGCTTCGACAGGGTTGCGAGGACCCAGTACTTC. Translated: CASSFDRVARTQYF.

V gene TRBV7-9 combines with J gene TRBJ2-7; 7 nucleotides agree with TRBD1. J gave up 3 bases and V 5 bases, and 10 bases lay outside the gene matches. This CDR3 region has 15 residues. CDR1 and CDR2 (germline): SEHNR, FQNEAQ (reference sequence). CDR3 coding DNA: TGTGCCAGCAGCCCGAGGCAGGGGGTTTTCTACGAGCAGTACTTC. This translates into CASSPRQGVFYEQYF.

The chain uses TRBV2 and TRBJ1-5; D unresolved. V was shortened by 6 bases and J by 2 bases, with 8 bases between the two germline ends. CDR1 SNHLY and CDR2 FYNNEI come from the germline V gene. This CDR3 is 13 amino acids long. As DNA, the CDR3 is TGTGCCAGCAGCCCCCAGGGCAATCAGCCCCAGCATTTT. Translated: CASSPQGNQPQHF.

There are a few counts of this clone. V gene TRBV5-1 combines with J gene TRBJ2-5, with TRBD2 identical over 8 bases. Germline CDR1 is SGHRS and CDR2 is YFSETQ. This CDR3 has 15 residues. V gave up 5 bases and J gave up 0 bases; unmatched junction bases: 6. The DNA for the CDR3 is TGCGCCAGCAGAATTAGCGGGGCGAACCAAGAGACCCAGTACTTC. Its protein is CASRISGANQETQYF.